These 29 T cell receptor beta chains share one sample of origin, sequenced in a study of CD8 T cells in Susac syndrome. Roughly 0.5 to 1 ug RNA was reverse transcribed with random hexamers. TCRdb itself ran the immunoSEQ multiplex PCR reads through MiXCR, one entry per CDR3 protein. The table lists 150,000 to 200,000 distinct CDR3 sequences, about 93% of them singletons, with approximately 0.14% in the top ten. Sequencing input: CD4+ T cells from PBMCs. The receptors shown here come from a human donor in good health.

This chain connects TRBV7-8 to TRBJ1-3; D might be TRBD1 (5 bases). Trimming took off 5 bases at V and 0 bases at J, with 17 bases between the two ends. Germline CDR1 is SGHVS and CDR2 is FQNEAQ. This CDR3 has 17 residues. DNA of the CDR3: TGTGCCAGCAGCCTACTCCGGGACCTAAGCTCTGGAAACACCATATATTTT. Amino acids: CASSLLRDLSSGNTIYF.

This sequence joins TRBV5-5 and TRBJ1-6, with 7 nucleotides matching TRBD1. Per germline, CDR1 SGHKS and CDR2 YYEKEE (reference sequence). V dropped 2 bases and J dropped 4; count of bases not matched to a gene: 3. This CDR3 has 15 residues. In nucleotides, the CDR3 is TGTGCCAGCAGCTTACGGGACAGTTATAATTCACCCCTCCACTTT. This gives the protein CASSLRDSYNSPLHF.

J is TRBJ1-2 and V is TRBV5-1; D is possibly TRBD1 (6 bases). Germline values: CDR1 SGHRS, CDR2 YFSETQ. Trimming left V 1 base short and J 3 bases short, with 16 bases between. CDR3 length equals 16 residues. The CDR3 sequence: CASSLRRGRADYGYTF. Here the CDR3 DNA reads TGCGCCAGCAGCTTGCGCAGGGGACGTGCTGACTATGGCTACACCTTC.

The genes are TRBV7-8 and TRBJ1-5, with TRBD1 matching over 7 bases. The CDR3 has 17 residues. Germline CDR1 reads SGHVS; CDR2 reads FQNEAQ. With 5 bases clipped from V and 0 bases from J, the junction kept 10 bases outside the gene matches. CDR3 nucleotides: TGTGCCAGCAGCGTCGGGACAGTCCGTTATAGCAATCAGCCCCAGCATTTT. Its protein is CASSVGTVRYSNQPQHF.

The chain couples TRBV12-3 or TRBV12-4 to TRBJ2-3, with a weak D call TRBD2 (6 bases). Trimming took 8 bases from V and 2 from J, leaving 8 bases between them. This CDR3 contains 12 residues. CDR3 sequence (DNA): TGTGCCAGCGGGGGGAACACAGATACGCAGTATTTT. Protein product: CASGGNTDTQYF.

The chain uses TRBV7-9 and TRBJ2-3, with 7 bases fitting TRBD1. Germline CDR1 reads SEHNR; CDR2 reads FQNEAQ (reference sequence). The CDR3 is 15 residues long. With V trimmed by 4 bases and J by 5 bases, 9 bases remained unmatched. CDR3 sequence reads: CASSSQGIGGDTQYF. In DNA form, the CDR3 reads TGTGCCAGCAGCTCACAGGGGATAGGAGGAGATACGCAGTATTTT. The variable domain in full, with the rest retrieved from reference TRBV7-9 and TRBJ2-3, is DTGVSQNPRHKITKRGQNVTFRCDPISEHNRLYWYRQTLGQGPEFLTYFQNEAQLEKSRLLSDRFSAERPKGSFSTLEIQRTEQGDSAMYLCASSSQGIGGDTQYFGPGTRLTVL.

This chain joins TRBV23-1 and TRBJ1-3; D gene ambiguous. TRBV23-1 is an ORF, with its function uncertain. The CDR3 runs to 14 residues. V lost 8 bases to trimming and J lost 1 base, with 12 bases between them. CDR3 bases: TGCGCCAGCGGGCCAACGGGTTCTGGAAACACCATATATTTT. Its translation: CASGPTGSGNTIYF.

This chain joins TRBV3-1 and TRBJ1-2, with D maybe TRBD1 (5 bases). The CDR3 sequence is 14 residues long. Germline V gene lookup returns CDR1 LGHDT and CDR2 YNNKEL (reference sequence). The germline V and J ends were trimmed by 5 bases and 3 bases, with 13 bases remaining between them. The DNA of the CDR3 is TGTGCCAGCAGCGACCGGGGGGACGACTATGGCTACACCTTC. It specifies CASSDRGDDYGYTF.

The chain employs TRBV20-1 and TRBJ2-5; 10 bases are a match to TRBD1. The CDR3 sequence is 15 residues long. V dropped 6 bases and J dropped 5; count of bases not matched to a gene: 12. Germline V lookup: CDR1 DFQATT, CDR2 SNEGSKA (reference sequence). CDR3 nucleotide sequence: TGCAGTGCCCCCCGGCGGGACAGGGGTACGGAGACCCAGTACTTC. Translating gives CSAPRRDRGTETQYF.

The V call is TRBV20-1, the J call TRBJ1-6; tentatively, D is TRBD1 (6 bases). The CDR3 consists of 12 residues. Germline assignment: CDR1 DFQATT and CDR2 SNEGSKA (reference sequence). V was trimmed by 5 bases and J by 8 bases, leaving 10 bases between them. The CDR3 DNA is TGCAGTGCTTTCCGGACAGATTCACCCCTCCACTTT. This gives the protein CSAFRTDSPLHF.

This chain joins TRBV29-1 and TRBJ2-1; possibly TRBD1 for D (5 bases). This CDR3 contains 12 residues. The germline V gene encodes CDR1 SQVTM and CDR2 ANQGSEA. V was pared by 4 bases and J by 6 bases, with 10 bases between. DNA for the CDR3: TGCAGCGTTGGCCAGGGTTCCAATGAGCAGTTCTTC. Translating it yields CSVGQGSNEQFF.

V usage is TRBV25-1 and J usage is TRBJ2-7; D remains unclear. Trimming removed 4 bases from V and 2 bases from J, with 6 bases in between. Germline CDR1 MGHDK, CDR2 SYGVNS. This CDR3 has 12 amino acids. For the CDR3, the DNA is TGTGCCAGCAGTGTGGCAGCCTACGAGCAGTACTTC. This codes for CASSVAAYEQYF.

The chain couples TRBV5-1 to TRBJ2-1; 8 positions agree with TRBD2. CDR3 length: 16 amino acids. Germline CDR1 is SGHRS and CDR2 is YFSETQ. V trimming: 4 bases; J trimming: 13 bases; junction bases outside the gene matches: 19. CDR3 nucleotides: TGCGCCAGCAGCCCGTTTTCCAGCGGAGCGGGGGACGCCCAGTTCTTC. Its translation: CASSPFSSGAGDAQFF.

The CDR3: CSVGGQGGTMNTEAFF. The CDR3 DNA reads TGCAGCGTTGGGGGACAGGGGGGGACGATGAACACTGAAGCTTTCTTT. The chain uses TRBV29-1 and TRBJ1-1, with TRBD1 matching over 11 bases. This CDR3 comprises 16 residues. CDR1 is SQVTM, CDR2 ANQGSEA, per germline. V dropped 4 bases and J dropped 0; count of bases not matched to a gene: 7.

The rearrangement joins TRBV10-3 to TRBJ1-1, with no clear D. This CDR3 spans 11 amino acids. Germline assignment: CDR1 ENHRY and CDR2 SYGVKD. V gave up 6 bases and J gave up 6 bases, with 8 bases separating them. DNA for the CDR3: TGTGCCATCAGGGCGACGGCTGAAGCTTTCTTT. Protein sequence: CAIRATAEAFF.

The chain combines TRBV29-1 with TRBJ2-1, with TRBD2 identical over 9 bases. The CDR3 is 14 residues long. V shed 7 bases and J 6 bases; nucleotides not matched to a gene: 10. Looked up from germline, CDR1 is SQVTM and CDR2 is ANQGSEA. CDR3 residues: CSARSSGDSNEQFF. CDR3 bases: TGCAGCGCTCGATCTAGCGGGGATAGCAATGAGCAGTTCTTC.

This clonotype was seen just once. CDR3 bases: TGTGCCAGCTCAGACAGGACTACCTACGAGCAGTACTTC. Amino acids: CASSDRTTYEQYF. The V gene is TRBV7-9, the J gene TRBJ2-7; D possibly matches TRBD1 or TRBD2 (6 bases each). The CDR3 covers 13 residues. Germline loops: CDR1 SEHNR, CDR2 FQNEAQ (reference sequence). The V end was cut by 8 bases, the J end by 2 bases, with 13 bases between.

The chain joins TRBV12-3 or TRBV12-4 to TRBJ2-2, with D unresolved. Trimming took off 3 bases at V and 1 base at J, with 9 bases between the two ends. The CDR3 consists of 15 residues. The CDR3: CASSFGALNTGELFF. In DNA form, the CDR3 reads TGTGCCAGCAGTTTCGGCGCCTTGAACACCGGGGAGCTGTTTTTT.

The chain joins TRBV30 to TRBJ2-2, with D perhaps TRBD2 (5 bases). Germline V gene sequence: CDR1 GTSNPN, CDR2 SVGIG (reference sequence). V lost 5 bases, J lost 0 bases, and 22 bases lay in between. There are 18 residues in the CDR3. The CDR3 here is CAWPSKHQRPPNTGELFF. Here the CDR3 DNA reads TGTGCCTGGCCCTCGAAACACCAGCGGCCACCGAACACCGGGGAGCTGTTTTTT.

This chain uses TRBV12-3 or TRBV12-4 with TRBJ2-6; D unclear. This CDR3 has 12 residues. V dropped 6 bases and J dropped 10 bases, with 10 bases sitting between them. The CDR3 nucleotides read TGTGCCAGCAGCCCCACTGCGAACGTCCTGACTTTC. It is translated as CASSPTANVLTF.

This chain uses TRBV5-4 with TRBJ2-2; either TRBD1 or TRBD2 may supply D (5 bases each). This CDR3 has 15 amino acids. Germline CDR1 is SGHNT and CDR2 is YYREEE (reference sequence). Between the trimmed V and J ends, which lost 5 bases and 6 bases, there was a span of 17 bases. CDR3 loop: CASSSGQGRSGELFF. In DNA, the CDR3 is TGTGCCAGCAGTTCGGGGCAAGGACGCTCCGGGGAGCTGTTTTTT.

V and J are TRBV12-3 or TRBV12-4 and TRBJ1-5, with D possibly TRBD1 on 6 matching bases. Trimming removed 4 bases at V and 2 bases at J, with 12 bases between. This CDR3 contains 15 residues. The CDR3 sequence: CASSSAGAGNQPQHF. The CDR3 DNA follows: TGTGCCAGCAGTTCCGCAGGGGCGGGCAATCAGCCCCAGCATTTT.

The chain has TRBV5-1 and TRBJ2-3; D may be TRBD2 (6 bases). Germline-derived CDR1 and CDR2 are SGHRS and YFSETQ. The CDR3 length is 15 residues. V was shortened by 3 bases and J by 5 bases, with 16 bases between the two germline ends. The CDR3 nucleotides read TGCGCCAGCAGCTCCCGGGACTCCGGAGGAGATACGCAGTATTTT. It specifies CASSSRDSGGDTQYF. Combining the CDR3 with reference TRBV5-1 and TRBJ2-3 gives the whole variable domain KAGVTQTPRYLIKTRGQQVTLSCSPISGHRSVSWYQQTPGQGLQFLFEYFSETQRNKGNFPGRFSGRQFSNSRSEMNVSTLELGDSALYLCASSSRDSGGDTQYFGPGTRLTVL.

This chain uses TRBV7-9 with TRBJ2-1; D is undetermined. Germline V gene lookup returns CDR1 SEHNR and CDR2 FQNEAQ (reference sequence). V was shortened by 5 bases and J by 0 bases, with 14 bases between the two germline ends. This CDR3 is built from 16 residues. CDR3 coding DNA: TGTGCCAGCAGCCCCGGCGGCAGTAGCTCCTACAATGAGCAGTTCTTC. Translating it yields CASSPGGSSSYNEQFF.

This clonotype was recorded once. The chain has TRBV5-4 and TRBJ2-7; 7 bases are shared with TRBD2. V shed 2 bases and J 0 bases; nucleotides not matched to a gene: 11. The CDR3 runs to 17 residues. CDR1 SGHNT and CDR2 YYREEE come from the germline V gene (reference sequence). As DNA, the CDR3 is TGTGCCAGCAGCTTCTTTTCCGGCGGGGGTTCCTCCTACGAGCAGTACTTC. Encoded protein: CASSFFSGGGSSYEQYF.

V and J are TRBV19 and TRBJ2-7; D unresolved. CDR3 length: 14 residues. The germline gives CDR1 LNHDA, CDR2 SQIVND (reference sequence). Trimming stripped 1 base from V and 0 bases from J, with 7 bases between. The CDR3 reads CASSIAQISYEQYF. CDR3 in DNA: TGTGCCAGTAGTATAGCCCAGATCTCCTACGAGCAGTACTTC.

This chain joins TRBV11-2 and TRBJ2-3, with D perhaps TRBD2 (6 bases). CDR1 and CDR2 from the germline V gene are SGHAT and FQNNGV. This CDR3 spans 15 amino acids. V was cut by 0 bases and J by 2 bases, with 9 bases left in between. CDR3 coding DNA: TGTGCCAGCAGCTTAGAGGAGGGTACCACAGATACGCAGTATTTT. Translated: CASSLEEGTTDTQYF.

The V gene is TRBV29-1, the J gene TRBJ2-7; no definite D call. V was shortened by 0 bases and J by 3 bases, with 6 bases between the two germline ends. The CDR3 has 12 residues. Germline CDR1 reads SQVTM; CDR2 reads ANQGSEA. This CDR3 reads CSVEDGDYEQYF. For the CDR3, the DNA is TGCAGCGTTGAAGACGGAGACTACGAGCAGTACTTC.

This clonotype was counted once. The chain couples TRBV2 to TRBJ2-7; 9 positions match TRBD1. After removal of 5 bases from V and 2 bases from J, the junction contained 10 bases not matched to a gene. CDR3 length: 16 amino acids. Germline V gene data show CDR1 as SNHLY and CDR2 as FYNNEI. CDR3 residues: CASSFLPGQGTYEQYF. CDR3 in DNA: TGTGCCAGCAGTTTCCTCCCGGGACAGGGAACCTACGAGCAGTACTTC.